The 30 T cell receptor beta chains presented below share a single source sample, sequenced in a study of blood T cell repertoires in COVID-19. Method: immunoSEQ multiplex PCR; TCRdb's copy keeps in-frame clones and lacks some. The sample contains 150,000 to 200,000 clones, 94% of which appear only once. The specimen was peripheral blood. The receptors derive from a young man with COVID-19, enrolled during active disease.

The rearrangement joins TRBV5-4 to TRBJ1-2, with D possibly matching TRBD1 (5 bases). Germline CDR1 reads SGHNT; CDR2 reads YYREEE (reference sequence). This CDR3 spans 15 amino acids. V was shortened by 4 bases and J by 0 bases, with 13 bases between the two germline ends. CDR3 protein: CASSPPGEANYGYTF. The CDR3 region has the DNA TGTGCCAGCAGCCCGCCGGGGGAAGCTAACTATGGCTACACCTTC.

DNA for the CDR3: TGTGCCAGCAGACTTACTGGTAACTATGGCTACACCTTC. Protein: CASRLTGNYGYTF. The chain recombines TRBV27 with TRBJ1-2; D remains ambiguous. Germline loops: CDR1 MNHEY, CDR2 SMNVEV (reference sequence). CDR3 size: 13 residues. V was cut by 6 bases and J by 1 base, with 9 bases left in between.

The chain links TRBV5-1 to TRBJ2-5; 9 positions match TRBD2. CDR3 length: 16 amino acids. Germline V gene data show CDR1 as SGHRS and CDR2 as YFSETQ. Losses at the gene ends were 0 bases for V and 4 bases for J; bases not matched to a gene: 7. CDR3 sequence: CASSLDPSGVGETQYF. The CDR3 nucleotides are TGCGCCAGCAGCTTGGATCCTAGCGGGGTTGGAGAGACCCAGTACTTC.

The chain is built from TRBV3-1 (or the pseudogene TRBV3-2) and TRBJ2-3, with 10 positions matching TRBD2. This CDR3 is built from 16 residues. The V gene end was trimmed by 4 bases and the J gene end by 1 base; junction bases not matched to a gene: 5. Germline CDR1 is LGHDT and CDR2 is YNNKEL (reference sequence). CDR3 loop: CASSPMLAGGTDTQYF. CDR3 nucleotides: TGTGCCAGCAGCCCCATGCTAGCGGGGGGCACAGATACGCAGTATTTT.

This clone was found once. V usage is TRBV2 and J usage is TRBJ2-4; 7 nucleotides align to TRBD1. Trimming took 6 bases from V and 8 from J; bases not matched to a gene: 4. Germline V gene data show CDR1 as SNHLY and CDR2 as FYNNEI. The CDR3 sequence is 12 residues long. This chain's CDR3 is CASREQGYIQYF. CDR3 DNA: TGTGCCAGCAGGGAACAGGGGTACATTCAGTACTTC.

CDR3 nucleotide sequence: TGCAGCGTTTCCACAGGCTCCTCTGGAAACACCATATATTTT. This translates into CSVSTGSSGNTIYF. The V and J genes are TRBV29-1 and TRBJ1-3, with a possible D match to TRBD1 (5 bases). Germline V gives CDR1 SQVTM, CDR2 ANQGSEA. This CDR3 region has 14 residues. V lost 5 bases to trimming and J lost 0 bases, with 11 bases between them.

The rearrangement uses TRBV6-5 and TRBJ1-2, with TRBD1 matching over 7 bases. Trimming removed 7 bases from V and 3 bases from J; junction bases left unmatched: 5. Germline assignment: CDR1 MNHEY and CDR2 SVGAGI. The CDR3 has 13 residues. In nucleotides, the CDR3 is TGTGCCAGCACACCGGGACAGTACTATGGCTACACCTTC. It translates to CASTPGQYYGYTF.

The chain recombines TRBV7-9 with TRBJ2-2, with a tentative D call TRBD1 (6 bases). The CDR3 runs 16 residues. CDR1 SEHNR and CDR2 FQNEAQ come from the germline V gene (reference sequence). V was trimmed by 4 bases and J by 1 base, leaving 13 bases between them. The CDR3 spells CASSSLDSRNTGELFF. CDR3 sequence (DNA): TGTGCCAGCAGCTCGCTGGACAGCCGGAACACCGGGGAGCTGTTTTTT.

This sequence joins TRBV27 and TRBJ2-5; TRBD2 matches at 13 bases. Germline CDR1 is MNHEY and CDR2 is SMNVEV (reference sequence). The V segment lost 6 bases and the J segment 5 bases; nucleotides outside the gene matches: 6. The CDR3 totals 15 residues. Here the CDR3 reads CASRSTSGGEETQYF. As DNA, the CDR3 is TGTGCCAGCAGGTCAACTAGCGGGGGGGAGGAGACCCAGTACTTC.

The chain carries TRBV10-3 and TRBJ2-3; D call uncertain. The CDR3 has 14 amino acids. Trimming cost V 8 bases and J 0 bases, with 12 bases left between them. The V gene's germline CDR1 is ENHRY and CDR2 SYGVKD. The CDR3 region is CAISLQPSTDTQYF. Written as DNA, the CDR3 is TGTGCCATCTCTTTACAGCCTAGCACAGATACGCAGTATTTT.

The J gene is TRBJ1-1, the V gene TRBV18; D gene unclear. This CDR3 is built from 17 residues. Per the germline V gene, CDR1 is KGHSH and CDR2 is LQKENI. Trimming stripped 5 bases from V and 1 base from J, with 20 bases between. The CDR3 region is CASSTRAVSLANTEAFF. The CDR3 DNA is TGTGCCAGCTCAACTAGAGCTGTGAGTCTTGCGAACACTGAAGCTTTCTTT.

This clone was observed a handful of times. The chain couples TRBV6-4 to TRBJ2-2; TRBD2 matches 8 bases. With 10 bases clipped from V and 5 bases from J, the junction kept 12 bases outside the gene matches. The germline gives CDR1 MRHNA, CDR2 SNTAGT. The CDR3 loop spans 15 amino acids. The chain's CDR3 is CAIPPHERGTGELFF. The DNA of the CDR3 is TGTGCCATCCCCCCCCACGAGCGGGGGACCGGGGAGCTGTTTTTT.

The rearrangement uses TRBV10-3 and TRBJ2-2, with 9 bases fitting TRBD2. Germline trimming cut 0 bases from V and 5 bases from J; bases unmatched to any gene: 7. Germline V CDR1 and CDR2: ENHRY, SYGVKD. The CDR3 runs to 17 residues. CDR3 sequence reads: CAISESLGLAGTGELFF. CDR3 DNA sequence: TGTGCCATCAGTGAGTCCCTGGGGCTAGCGGGGACCGGGGAGCTGTTTTTT.

This clone was observed a single time. The rearrangement links TRBV12-5 to TRBJ2-7, with 8 bases matching TRBD1. Germline CDR1 reads LGHNT; CDR2 reads FRNRAP. CDR3 length equals 14 residues. V was pared by 6 bases and J by 5 bases, with 9 bases of the junction left unmatched. Here the CDR3 DNA reads TGTGCTAGTGGGCTAGGGGCAGGGGGCAACGAGCAGTACTTC. This sequence encodes CASGLGAGGNEQYF.

The chain couples TRBV5-6 to TRBJ2-1, with TRBD2 identical over 13 bases. V gave up 3 bases and J gave up 8 bases; unmatched junction bases: 11. This CDR3 has 17 amino acids. The germline CDR1 and CDR2 sequences are SGHDT and YYEEEE. CDR3 protein: CASSWRLAGGRAHEQFF. The CDR3 DNA reads TGTGCCAGCAGCTGGAGACTAGCGGGGGGCCGGGCCCATGAGCAGTTCTTC.

This rearrangement joins TRBV10-3 to TRBJ2-5; 8 bases are a match to TRBD1. V trimming: 5 bases; J trimming: 5 bases; junction bases outside the gene matches: 4. The CDR3 covers 13 residues. Germline V gives CDR1 ENHRY, CDR2 SYGVKD. CDR3 loop: CAISSGQGETQYF. In DNA, the CDR3 is TGTGCCATCAGTAGTGGACAGGGCGAGACCCAGTACTTC.

V and J are TRBV7-9 and TRBJ2-1, with D perhaps TRBD1 (6 bases). This CDR3 is built from 17 residues. The germline gives CDR1 SEHNR, CDR2 FQNEAQ (reference sequence). V was clipped by 6 bases and J by 1 base, with 19 bases between them. In DNA, the CDR3 is TGTGCCAGCAGACCACCCCGAGGGGGACGGTCCTACAATGAGCAGTTCTTC. As protein: CASRPPRGGRSYNEQFF.

This chain links TRBV9 with TRBJ2-1; 10 bases match TRBD2. CDR1 and CDR2 (germline): SGDLS, YYNGEE. CDR3 length: 15 amino acids. With 0 bases clipped from V and 9 bases from J, the junction kept 6 bases outside the gene matches. The CDR3 is CASSVGLAGEFEQFF. The CDR3 nucleotides are TGTGCCAGCAGCGTAGGGCTAGCGGGGGAGTTTGAGCAGTTCTTC.

The V gene is TRBV6-5, the J gene TRBJ2-7, with 8 bases matching TRBD1. V lost 4 bases to trimming and J lost 4 bases; unmatched junction nucleotides: 9. The CDR3 is 15 residues long. CDR1 and CDR2 from the germline V gene are MNHEY and SVGAGI. DNA for the CDR3: TGTGCCAGCAGTTTAAGACAGGGGTCGAATTACGAGCAGTACTTC. Amino acids: CASSLRQGSNYEQYF.

The J gene is TRBJ2-1, the V gene TRBV5-1, with TRBD2 matching 9 bases. Trimming removed 4 bases from V and 5 bases from J; junction bases left unmatched: 7. This CDR3 has 15 amino acids. Germline loops: CDR1 SGHRS, CDR2 YFSETQ. The CDR3 is CASSLVERGDNEQFF. The CDR3 DNA follows: TGCGCCAGCAGCCTCGTGGAGCGGGGGGACAATGAGCAGTTCTTC.

The genes are TRBV25-1 and TRBJ1-1; a weak D match, TRBD1 (6 bases). Germline-derived CDR1 and CDR2 are MGHDK and SYGVNS. CDR3 length equals 15 residues. Trimming stripped 6 bases from V and 1 base from J, with 15 bases between. The chain's CDR3 is CASRVGQPGNTEAFF. The DNA for the CDR3 is TGTGCCAGCAGGGTGGGACAACCTGGGAACACTGAAGCTTTCTTT.

This clone was recorded once. The chain is built from TRBV4-1 and TRBJ1-3, with D perhaps TRBD1 (6 bases). Between the trimmed V and J ends, which lost 2 bases and 4 bases, there was a span of 12 bases. The CDR3 runs 15 residues. From germline, CDR1 is MGHRA and CDR2 YSYEKL. The DNA for the CDR3 is TGCGCCAGCAGCCAAATCGGACAGAAAGGAAACACCATATATTTT. Amino acids: CASSQIGQKGNTIYF.

The rearrangement links TRBV3-1 (or the pseudogene TRBV3-2) to TRBJ2-5, with TRBD1 matching over 10 bases. The germline gives CDR1 LGHDT, CDR2 YNNKEL (reference sequence). The V segment lost 4 bases and the J segment 3 bases; nucleotides outside the gene matches: 2. There are 14 residues in the CDR3. The CDR3 loop reads CASSPTGGKETQYF. CDR3 bases: TGTGCCAGCAGCCCGACAGGGGGCAAAGAGACCCAGTACTTC.

Comment on this clone: Germline and junction disagree at one end, which may indicate a read error. This CDR3 is CAGSFGTPEAFF. CDR3 sequence (DNA): TGTGCCGGCAGTTTCGGTACTCCTGAAGCTTTCTTT. The chain couples TRBV12-3 or TRBV12-4 to TRBJ1-1; D is uncertain. The CDR3 is 12 amino acids.

The chain uses TRBV2 and TRBJ1-4, with D unclear. The CDR3 runs to 12 residues. V lost 7 bases to trimming and J lost 7 bases, with 10 bases between them. Germline CDR1 is SNHLY and CDR2 is FYNNEI. CDR3 protein: CASNRLGEKLFF. The CDR3 region has the DNA TGTGCCAGCAATCGTCTAGGTGAAAAACTGTTTTTT.

V is TRBV12-3 or TRBV12-4 and J is TRBJ2-2; TRBD1 is a possible D gene (5 bases). V was shortened by 4 bases and J by 6 bases, with 9 bases between the two germline ends. This CDR3 has 13 amino acids. The CDR3 loop is CASSSTGAGELFF. CDR3 in DNA: TGTGCCAGCAGTTCCACAGGAGCCGGGGAGCTGTTTTTT.

This CDR3 reads CASSPLEGGAHEQYF. The DNA of the CDR3 is TGTGCCAGCAGTCCGCTCGAAGGGGGGGCCCACGAGCAGTACTTC. The chain uses TRBV9 and TRBJ2-7; D might be TRBD2 (7 bases). The length of the CDR3 is 15 residues. V lost 5 bases to trimming and J lost 5 bases, with 20 bases between them. Per the germline V gene, CDR1 is SGDLS and CDR2 is YYNGEE.

This clone was observed once. The chain uses TRBV19 and TRBJ1-1; D is uncertain. The CDR3 totals 16 residues. The germline CDR1 and CDR2 sequences are LNHDA and SQIVND (reference sequence). V was trimmed by 4 bases and J by 1 base, leaving 16 bases between them. The CDR3 DNA follows: TGTGCCAGTAGTAGGAGCCCATTCGAAGGGAACACTGAAGCTTTCTTT. This translates into CASSRSPFEGNTEAFF.

The V call is TRBV6-5, the J call TRBJ1-2; TRBD1 matches 8 bases. V shed 4 bases, J shed 5 bases, and the junction held 9 bases outside the gene matches. Germline-derived CDR1 and CDR2 are MNHEY and SVGAGI. The CDR3 length is 15 residues. This chain's CDR3 is CASSSPRTGRYGYTF. The CDR3 DNA is TGTGCCAGCAGTTCCCCACGGACAGGGCGTTATGGCTACACCTTC.

J is TRBJ2-7 and V is TRBV18; TRBD1 matches 7 bases. V was clipped by 2 bases and J by 1 base; unmatched bases: 2. This CDR3 contains 14 residues. In germline, CDR1 is KGHSH, CDR2 LQKENI. CDR3 protein: CASSPTGQSYEQYF. Here the CDR3 DNA reads TGTGCCAGCTCACCAACGGGACAGTCCTACGAGCAGTACTTC.